The 10 T cell receptor beta chains listed next were all sequenced from one sample in a study of neurological immune-mediated disorders (dated by TCRdb to between 2019 and 2020). The library relied on 5' RACE. Sequencing took place on an Illumina HiSeq 2500. TCRdb's own reprocessing of the public reads used fastp at Q25 and MiXCR and kept productive beta chains. Records with the same CDR3 protein are collapsed into one entry carrying the most frequent genes and DNA. The sample profile shows 50,000 to 70,000 distinct CDR3 sequences; about 10% of them were found once. Approximately 6.6% of the sample goes to the ten largest clones. The time point label for this specimen denotes: longitudinal time-point 1 (baseline). Sequencing input: PBMCs. The receptors were gathered from a male donor with HTLV-1-associated myelopathy (HAM/TSP).

Many counts were recorded for this clonotype. The chain uses TRBV6-5 and TRBJ2-7, with D possibly called TRBD1 or TRBD2 (7 bases each). V lost 5 bases and J 5 bases, leaving 19 bases between the germline ends. The CDR3 totals 15 residues. CDR1 is MNHEY, CDR2 SVGAGI, per germline. DNA of the CDR3: TGTGCCAGCAGTCCTCGGGGGGACAGCACCAACGAGCAGTACTTC. Translating gives CASSPRGDSTNEQYF.

As regards this clonotype: Just one base apart from a much larger clone, this may be a read error. The gene calls are TRBV6-2 or TRBV6-3 and TRBJ2-2; TRBD1 matches at 7 bases. The CDR3 consists of 15 residues. The germline V gene has CDR1 MNHEY and CDR2 SVGEGT. Trimming at V came to 2 bases and at J to 1 base, leaving 1 base not matched to a gene. The CDR3 region is CASSYHRGNTGELFF. CDR3 DNA: TGTGCCAGCAGTTACCACAGGGGGAACACCGGGGAGCTGTTTTTT.

This clonotype has just a few counts. The genes are TRBV6-5 and TRBJ2-7; D not resolved. Germline CDR1 MNHEY, CDR2 SVGAGI. The V end lost 0 bases, the J end lost 1 base, and 16 bases lay between the germline ends. The CDR3 has 17 amino acids. The CDR3 DNA is TGTGCCAGCAGTTACTCTTTTTCATTATTAGGGTCCTACGAGCAGTACTTC. Protein: CASSYSFSLLGSYEQYF.

This clonotype was found many times. This rearrangement joins TRBV2 to TRBJ2-5; D possibly corresponds to TRBD2 (6 bases). Germline V gene lookup returns CDR1 SNHLY and CDR2 FYNNEI. This CDR3 region has 14 residues. V was trimmed by 2 bases and J by 5 bases, leaving 12 bases between them. CDR3 DNA sequence: TGTGCCAGCAGTGAACCCGGGGGTGTCGAGACCCAGTACTTC. Translating gives CASSEPGGVETQYF.

This rearrangement joins TRBV28 to TRBJ2-7; D ambiguous. The CDR3 loop spans 14 amino acids. The germline CDR1 and CDR2 sequences are MDHEN and SYDVKM. V was pared by 8 bases and J by 6 bases, with 20 bases between. The CDR3 region has the DNA TGTGCCAGCGAGCCCGGGTGGCGACATAGCGAGCAGTACTTC. This gives the protein CASEPGWRHSEQYF.

This clonotype was counted many times. The chain recombines TRBV5-1 with TRBJ1-1; 9 nucleotides match TRBD1. The CDR3 contains 15 residues. V shed 4 bases, J shed 5 bases, and the junction held 9 bases outside the gene matches. CDR1 and CDR2 from the germline V gene are SGHRS and YFSETQ. Here the CDR3 DNA reads TGCGCCAGCAGCCTCCTACCGGGACAGGGTACTGAAGCTTTCTTT. Protein: CASSLLPGQGTEAFF.

The sample holds many counts of this clonotype. J is TRBJ1-3 and V is TRBV6-2 or TRBV6-3; D uncertain. V was pared by 6 bases and J by 1 base, with 19 bases between. This CDR3 is built from 17 residues. Per the germline V gene, CDR1 is MNHEY and CDR2 is SVGEGT. CDR3 DNA: TGTGCCAGCAGCGCAATCCGTCCGGGCTTTTCTGGAAACACCATATATTTT. Translating it yields CASSAIRPGFSGNTIYF.

Ten or more counts support this clonotype. The chain combines TRBV24-1 with TRBJ2-2; no definite D call. This CDR3 spans 13 amino acids. Per the germline V gene, CDR1 is KGHDR and CDR2 is SFDVKD. Trimming took off 9 bases at V and 0 bases at J, with 7 bases between the two ends. The CDR3 nucleotides are TGTGCCACCCCCTACCCGAACACCGGGGAGCTGTTTTTT. This translates into CATPYPNTGELFF.

This clonotype was detected many times. V gene TRBV3-1 combines with J gene TRBJ1-6; D is perhaps TRBD1 (5 bases). The CDR3 runs 13 residues. Germline V gene sequence: CDR1 LGHDT, CDR2 YNNKEL (reference sequence). V lost 7 bases and J 11 bases, leaving 15 bases between the germline ends. The DNA for the CDR3 is TGTGCCAGCAATGAATGGGGGGTGCCACCCCTCCACTTT. This translates into CASNEWGVPPLHF.

About this clonotype: At one end the junction does not follow the germline gene, possibly because of a read error. The gene calls are TRBV5-1 and TRBJ2-7, with D tentatively TRBD1 (5 bases). The germline gives CDR1 SGHRS, CDR2 YFSETQ. The length of the CDR3 is 14 residues. The CDR3 loop is CASSVAGIPYEQYF. DNA of the CDR3: TGCGCCAGCAGCGTGGCAGGGATCCCCTACGAACAGTACTTC.